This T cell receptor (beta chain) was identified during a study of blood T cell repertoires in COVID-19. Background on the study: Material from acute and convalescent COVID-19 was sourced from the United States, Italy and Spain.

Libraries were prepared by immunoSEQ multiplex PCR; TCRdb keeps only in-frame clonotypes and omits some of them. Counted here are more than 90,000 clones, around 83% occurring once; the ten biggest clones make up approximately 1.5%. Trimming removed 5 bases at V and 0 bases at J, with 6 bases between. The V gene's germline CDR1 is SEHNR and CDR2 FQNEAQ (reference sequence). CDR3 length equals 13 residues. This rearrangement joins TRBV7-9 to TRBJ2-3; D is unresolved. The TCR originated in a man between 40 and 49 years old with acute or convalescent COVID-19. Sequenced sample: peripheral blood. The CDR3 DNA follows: TGTGCCAGCAGCCGCCTAAGCACAGATACGCAGTATTTT. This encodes CASSRLSTDTQYF.